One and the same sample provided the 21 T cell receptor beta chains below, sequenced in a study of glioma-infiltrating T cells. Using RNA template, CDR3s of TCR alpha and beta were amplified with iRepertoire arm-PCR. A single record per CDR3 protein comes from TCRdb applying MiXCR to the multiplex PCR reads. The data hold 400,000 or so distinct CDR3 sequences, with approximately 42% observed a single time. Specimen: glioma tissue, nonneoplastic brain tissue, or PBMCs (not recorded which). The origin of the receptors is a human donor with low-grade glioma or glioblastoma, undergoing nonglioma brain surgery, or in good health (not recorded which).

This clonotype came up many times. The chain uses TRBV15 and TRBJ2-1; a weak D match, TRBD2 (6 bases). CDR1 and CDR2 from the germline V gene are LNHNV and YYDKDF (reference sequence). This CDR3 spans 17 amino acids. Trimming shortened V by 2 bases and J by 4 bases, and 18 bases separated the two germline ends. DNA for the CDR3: TGTGCCACCAGCAGACTACCTCCGGGACTCCCATACAATGAGCAGTTCTTC. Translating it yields CATSRLPPGLPYNEQFF.

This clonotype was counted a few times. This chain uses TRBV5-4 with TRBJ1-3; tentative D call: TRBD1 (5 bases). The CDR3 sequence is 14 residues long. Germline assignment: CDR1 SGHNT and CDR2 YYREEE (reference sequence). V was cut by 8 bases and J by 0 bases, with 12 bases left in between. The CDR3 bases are TGTGCCAGTACCGGGGGAAGCTCTGGAAACACCATATATTTT. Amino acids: CASTGGSSGNTIYF. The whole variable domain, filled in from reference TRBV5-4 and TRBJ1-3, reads ETGVTQSPTHLIKTRGQQVTLRCSSQSGHNTVSWYQQALGQGPQFIFQYYREEENGRGNFPPRFSGLQFPNYSSELNVNALELDDSALYLCASTGGSSGNTIYFGEGSWLTVV.

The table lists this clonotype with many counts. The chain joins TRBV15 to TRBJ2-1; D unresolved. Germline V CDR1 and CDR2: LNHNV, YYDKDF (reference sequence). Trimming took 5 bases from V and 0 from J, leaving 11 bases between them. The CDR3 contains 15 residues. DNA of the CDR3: TGTGCCACCAGCCAGGACCTAAGCTCCTACAATGAGCAGTTCTTC. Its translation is CATSQDLSSYNEQFF.

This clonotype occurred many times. The CDR3 sequence: CASSSTSGATDTQYF. CDR3 sequence (DNA): TGTGCCAGCAGTTCTACTAGCGGGGCGACAGATACGCAGTATTTT. The chain couples TRBV6-2 or TRBV6-3 to TRBJ2-3; 10 bases line up with TRBD2. The CDR3 is made up of 15 amino acids. J was trimmed by 3 bases and V by 4 bases; bases with no gene match: 4. Looked up from germline, CDR1 is MNHEY and CDR2 is SVGEGT.

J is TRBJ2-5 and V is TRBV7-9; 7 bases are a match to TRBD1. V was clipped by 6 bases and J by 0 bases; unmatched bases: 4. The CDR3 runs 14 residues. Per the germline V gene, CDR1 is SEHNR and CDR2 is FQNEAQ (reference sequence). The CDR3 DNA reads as TGTGCCAGCAGTCGACAGGGACACCAAGAGACCCAGTACTTC. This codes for CASSRQGHQETQYF. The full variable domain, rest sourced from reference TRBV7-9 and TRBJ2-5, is DTGVSQNPRHKITKRGQNVTFRCDPISEHNRLYWYRQTLGQGPEFLTYFQNEAQLEKSRLLSDRFSAERPKGSFSTLEIQRTEQGDSAMYLCASSRQGHQETQYFGPGTRLLVL.

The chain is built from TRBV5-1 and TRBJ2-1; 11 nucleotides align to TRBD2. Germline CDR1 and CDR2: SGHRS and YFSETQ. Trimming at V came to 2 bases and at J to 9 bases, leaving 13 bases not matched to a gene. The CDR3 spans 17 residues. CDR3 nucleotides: TGCGCCAGCAGCTTTATGACTAGCGGGATGGGGGCTGGTGAGCAGTTCTTC. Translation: CASSFMTSGMGAGEQFF.

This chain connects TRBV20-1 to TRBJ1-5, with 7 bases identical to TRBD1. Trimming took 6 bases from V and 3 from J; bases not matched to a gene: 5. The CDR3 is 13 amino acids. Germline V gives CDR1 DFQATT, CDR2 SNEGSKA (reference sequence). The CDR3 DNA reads TGCAGTGCAACGACAGGGATCAATCAGCCCCAGCATTTT. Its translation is CSATTGINQPQHF.

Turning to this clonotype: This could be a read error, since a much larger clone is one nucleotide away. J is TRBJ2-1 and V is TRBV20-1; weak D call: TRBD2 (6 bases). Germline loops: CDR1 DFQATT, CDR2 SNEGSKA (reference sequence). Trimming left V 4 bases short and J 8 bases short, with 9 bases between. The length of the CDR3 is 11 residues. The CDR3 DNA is TGCAGTGCTATAGCGGTACATGAGCAGTTCTTC. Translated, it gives CSAIAVHEQFF.

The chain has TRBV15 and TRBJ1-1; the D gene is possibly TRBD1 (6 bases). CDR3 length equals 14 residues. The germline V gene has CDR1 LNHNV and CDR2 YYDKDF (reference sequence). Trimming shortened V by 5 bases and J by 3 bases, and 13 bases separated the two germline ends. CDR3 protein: CATSGRTEDTEAFF. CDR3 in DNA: TGTGCCACCAGCGGACGGACAGAGGACACTGAAGCTTTCTTT.

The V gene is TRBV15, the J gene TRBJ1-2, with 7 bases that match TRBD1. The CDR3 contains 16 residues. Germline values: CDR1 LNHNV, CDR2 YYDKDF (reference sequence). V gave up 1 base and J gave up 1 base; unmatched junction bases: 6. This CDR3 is CATSRVGTADNYGYTF. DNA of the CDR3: TGTGCCACCAGCAGAGTTGGGACAGCCGATAACTATGGCTACACCTTC.

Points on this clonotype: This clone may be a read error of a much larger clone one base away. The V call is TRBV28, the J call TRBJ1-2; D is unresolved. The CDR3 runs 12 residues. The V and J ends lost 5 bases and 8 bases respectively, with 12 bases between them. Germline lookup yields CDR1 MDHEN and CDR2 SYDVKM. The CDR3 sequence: CASSPTGSGYTF. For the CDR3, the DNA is TGTGCCAGCAGTCCCACGGGGTCCGGCTACACCTTC.

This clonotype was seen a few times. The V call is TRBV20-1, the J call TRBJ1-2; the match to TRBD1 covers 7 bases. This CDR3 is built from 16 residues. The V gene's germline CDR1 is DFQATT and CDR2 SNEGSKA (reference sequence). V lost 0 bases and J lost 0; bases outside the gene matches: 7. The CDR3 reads CSARDRDRHSNYGYTF. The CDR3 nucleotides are TGCAGTGCTAGAGATAGGGACAGACACTCTAACTATGGCTACACCTTC.

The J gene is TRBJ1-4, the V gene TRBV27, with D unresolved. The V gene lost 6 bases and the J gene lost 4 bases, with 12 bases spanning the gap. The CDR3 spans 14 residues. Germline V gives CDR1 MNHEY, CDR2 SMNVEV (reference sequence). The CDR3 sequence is CASSPSGINEKLFF. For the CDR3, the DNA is TGTGCCAGCAGCCCCAGCGGGATTAATGAAAAACTGTTTTTT.

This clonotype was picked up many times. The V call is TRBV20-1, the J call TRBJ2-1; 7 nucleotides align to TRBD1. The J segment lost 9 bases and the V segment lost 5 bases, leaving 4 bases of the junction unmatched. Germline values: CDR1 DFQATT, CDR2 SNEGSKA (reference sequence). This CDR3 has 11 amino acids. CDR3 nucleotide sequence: TGCAGTGCTCGACAGGGTCTTGAGCAGTTCTTC. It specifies CSARQGLEQFF.

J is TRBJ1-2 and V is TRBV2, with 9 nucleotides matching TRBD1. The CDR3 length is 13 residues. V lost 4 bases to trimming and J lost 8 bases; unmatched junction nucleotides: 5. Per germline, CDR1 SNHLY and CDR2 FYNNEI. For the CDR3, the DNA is TGTGCCAGCAGTGTACAGGGGGCGTGGGGCTACACCTTC. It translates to CASSVQGAWGYTF. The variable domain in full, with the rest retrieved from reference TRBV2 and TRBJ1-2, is EPEVTQTPSHQVTQMGQEVILRCVPISNHLYFYWYRQILGQKVEFLVSFYNNEISEKSEIFDDQFSVERPDGSNFTLKIRSTKLEDSAMYFCASSVQGAWGYTFGSGTRLTVV.

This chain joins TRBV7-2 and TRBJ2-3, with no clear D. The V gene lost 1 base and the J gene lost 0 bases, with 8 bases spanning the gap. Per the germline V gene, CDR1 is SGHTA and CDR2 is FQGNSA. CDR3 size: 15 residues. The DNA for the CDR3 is TGTGCCAGCAGCTTAGGGCCTCTCAGCACAGATACGCAGTATTTT. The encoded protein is CASSLGPLSTDTQYF.

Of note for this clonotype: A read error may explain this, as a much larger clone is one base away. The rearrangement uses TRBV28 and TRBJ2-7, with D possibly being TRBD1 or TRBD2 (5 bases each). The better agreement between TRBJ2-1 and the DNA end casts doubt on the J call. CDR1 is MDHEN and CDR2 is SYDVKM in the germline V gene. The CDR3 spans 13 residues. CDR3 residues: CASSPGPAREQFF. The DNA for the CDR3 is TGTGCCAGCAGTCCGGGACCGGCCAGGGAGCAGTTCTTC.

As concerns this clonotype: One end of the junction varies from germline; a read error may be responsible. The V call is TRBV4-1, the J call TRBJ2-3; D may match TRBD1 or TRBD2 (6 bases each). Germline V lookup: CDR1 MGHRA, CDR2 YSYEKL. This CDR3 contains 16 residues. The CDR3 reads CASSQDLEGGTGTQYF. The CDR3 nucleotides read TGCGCCAGCAGCCAAGATTTGGAGGGGGGCACAGGTACGCAGTATTTT.

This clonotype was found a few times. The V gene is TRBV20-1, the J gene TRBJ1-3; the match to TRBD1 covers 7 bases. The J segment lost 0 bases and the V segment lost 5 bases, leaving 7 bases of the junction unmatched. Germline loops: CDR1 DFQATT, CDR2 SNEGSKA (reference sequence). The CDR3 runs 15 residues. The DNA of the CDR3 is TGCAGTGCTCGACGACAGGGATTCTCTGGAAACACCATATATTTT. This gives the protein CSARRQGFSGNTIYF.

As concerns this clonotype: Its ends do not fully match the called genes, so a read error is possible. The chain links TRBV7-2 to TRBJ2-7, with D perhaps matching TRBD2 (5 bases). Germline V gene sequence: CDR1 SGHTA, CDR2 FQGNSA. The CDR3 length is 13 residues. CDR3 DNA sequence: TGTGCCAGCAGCTCGTACCGGGATTACGAGCCGTACTTC. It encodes CASSSYRDYEPYF.

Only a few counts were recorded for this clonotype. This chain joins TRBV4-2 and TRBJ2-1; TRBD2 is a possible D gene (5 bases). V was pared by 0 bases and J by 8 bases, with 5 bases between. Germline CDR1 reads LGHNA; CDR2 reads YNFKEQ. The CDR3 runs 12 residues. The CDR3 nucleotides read TGTGCCAGCAGCCAAGAGAGGGATGAGCAGTTCTTC. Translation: CASSQERDEQFF.